This is a list of T cell receptor beta chains from one sample in a study of blood T cells in healthy people across ages. TCRdb itself ran the 5' RACE reads through MiXCR, one entry per CDR3 protein. The sample comprises 700,000 to 850,000 distinct CDR3 sequences, 40% to 65% of which are singletons, and approximately 40% rests with the top ten. The specimen sequenced was blood. These receptors all stem from a man aged 80 or over in good health. The CDR3 runs from the conserved cysteine through the conserved F or W.

V gene	J gene	CDR3 protein
TRBV6-2/TRBV6-3	TRBJ2-1	CASSYVAGGPAYNEQFF
TRBV10-3	TRBJ2-1	CATGTSVANEQFF
TRBV25-1	TRBJ2-1	CASSERWGQGLANEQFF
TRBV7-2	TRBJ2-1	CASSLVGGASYNEQFF
TRBV20-1	TRBJ1-2	CSARGPGQTNYGYTF
TRBV12-3/TRBV12-4	TRBJ2-7	CASSTVRGRGYNEQYF
TRBV7-9	TRBJ2-5	CASSSAWVRETQYF
TRBV10-3	TRBJ2-3	CAISEGGRAYTDTQYF
TRBV29-1	TRBJ1-1	CSVRAGVNTEAFF
TRBV10-3	TRBJ2-7	CAISFLAGRREQYF
TRBV5-1	TRBJ2-7	CASSLIGLSYEQYF
TRBV7-3	TRBJ2-5	CANSKTSGETQYF
TRBV7-9	TRBJ2-3	CASSLEGREHRYAYF
TRBV20-1	TRBJ1-2	CSAHSTERTYGYTF
TRBV5-1	TRBJ2-7	CASSSRGDRAREQYF
TRBV29-1	TRBJ2-3	CSVDSTDTQYF
TRBV24-1	TRBJ2-5	CATSDRSLAGGETQYF
TRBV29-1	TRBJ2-7	CSVVEAGGSYEQYF
TRBV12-3/TRBV12-4	TRBJ1-3	CASSLVLNTIYF
TRBV7-8	TRBJ2-7	CASRHSGAPYEQYF
TRBV7-9	TRBJ2-2	CASSHGRAGGGGELFF
TRBV28	TRBJ2-3	CASSLSSGGSDTQYF
TRBV29-1	TRBJ1-2	CSVLNPRDYGYTF
TRBV25-1	TRBJ2-7	CASSQRGASPTEQYF
TRBV2	TRBJ2-1	CASRADRANNEQFF
TRBV6-5	TRBJ2-7	CASRTTGSSYEQYF
TRBV20-1	TRBJ1-5	CSARFGTGYGNQPQHF
TRBV28	TRBJ1-1	CASSFHGTSGTEAFF
TRBV5-1	TRBJ2-1	CASSLAGSSDYYNEQFF
TRBV2	TRBJ1-2	CASSSGPPYYGYTF
TRBV9	TRBJ2-3	CASSVPSSTDTQYF
TRBV5-1	TRBJ2-3	CASSLALTGGRTDTQYF
TRBV11-3	TRBJ2-3	CASSSNRASSTDTQYF
TRBV10-3	TRBJ2-1	CAISGKREGDNEQFF
TRBV9	.	CASSVGDSGYYEQYF
TRBV5-1	TRBJ2-6	CASSSKGADVLTF
TRBV11-2	TRBJ2-3	CASSLAHMNAYF
TRBV28	TRBJ2-2	CASRGGSITGELFF
TRBV5-5	TRBJ2-7	CASSFVWTGVAEQYF
TRBV20-1	TRBJ2-2	CSARGTGPGGLFF
TRBV2	TRBJ2-4	CASRRQGGNIQYF
TRBV6-2/TRBV6-3	TRBJ1-5	CASSGGQIQPQHF
TRBV11-2	TRBJ2-5	CASSPGQGSGETQYF
TRBV9	TRBJ1-2	CASSAAARGGYGYTF